This is a list of T cell receptor beta chains from one sample in a study of shared clonotypes between healthy human individuals. Method: immunoSEQ multiplex PCR; TCRdb's copy keeps in-frame clones and lacks some. This sample carries about 2.4 million clones, around 94% of them seen once, and the ten largest clones take 0.14%. Sequences were obtained from naive CD4+ T cells sorted from blood. The receptors originated from a man aged 18 to 29 in good health. CDR3s include the opening cysteine and the closing phenylalanine or tryptophan. Each record gives: V gene, D gene, clone size, J gene, CDR3 DNA, CDR3 protein. The D gene is left open where the match is weak. Some rows have no size entry. The others give once, few or many, or a class for an expanded clone.

v_call: TRBV5-4; d_call: NA; clone_size: NA; j_call: TRBJ2-1; cdr3_nt: TGTGCCAGCAGCCCGGGGTCGTTACTCTACAATGAGCAGTTCTTC; cdr3_aa: CASSPGSLLYNEQFF
v_call: TRBV4-2; d_call: TRBD1; clone_size: NA; j_call: TRBJ2-1; cdr3_nt: TGTGCCAGCAGAACCGGGACAGGGGGCCCCAATGAGCAGTTCTTC; cdr3_aa: CASRTGTGGPNEQFF
v_call: TRBV9; d_call: TRBD2; clone_size: NA; j_call: TRBJ2-1; cdr3_nt: TGTGCCAGCAGCGCCAGCGGGGGCCCCTACAATGAGCAGTTCTTC; cdr3_aa: CASSASGGPYNEQFF
v_call: TRBV5-1; d_call: TRBD1; clone_size: NA; j_call: TRBJ2-6; cdr3_nt: TGCGCCAGCAGTTCACTCGACAGGGGCGGCTCTGGGGCCAACGTCCTGACTTTC; cdr3_aa: CASSSLDRGGSGANVLTF
v_call: TRBV5-1; d_call: TRBD1; clone_size: NA; j_call: TRBJ2-3; cdr3_nt: TGCGCCAGCAGCAGGGGGACAGATCCTAGCACAGATACGCAGTATTTT; cdr3_aa: CASSRGTDPSTDTQYF
v_call: TRBV9; d_call: TRBD1; clone_size: NA; j_call: TRBJ1-5; cdr3_nt: TGTGCCAGCAGCGTAGGGGCAGGGGGGGATCAGCCCCAGCATTTT; cdr3_aa: CASSVGAGGDQPQHF
v_call: TRBV7-9; d_call: TRBD2; clone_size: NA; j_call: TRBJ2-1; cdr3_nt: TGTGCCAGCAGCTTTTCCTCTAGCGGGGGGCTCGATGAGCAGTTCTTC; cdr3_aa: CASSFSSSGGLDEQFF
v_call: TRBV2; d_call: NA; clone_size: NA; j_call: TRBJ2-1; cdr3_nt: TGTGCCACCCAGAGGACGGGATACAATGAGCAGTTCTTC; cdr3_aa: CATQRTGYNEQFF
v_call: TRBV5-4; d_call: NA; clone_size: NA; j_call: TRBJ1-2; cdr3_nt: TGTGCCAGCAGCTTGTACGGACTAGGCTACACCTTC; cdr3_aa: CASSLYGLGYTF
v_call: TRBV19; d_call: TRBD1; clone_size: once; j_call: TRBJ1-1; cdr3_nt: TGTGCCAGTAGTGCGGGGACAGGGGGGACTGAAGCTTTCTTT; cdr3_aa: CASSAGTGGTEAFF
v_call: TRBV10-3; d_call: TRBD1; clone_size: NA; j_call: TRBJ2-3; cdr3_nt: TGTGCCATCAGTGAGCCCGGGACAGGGGCTTTCGATACGCAGTATTTT; cdr3_aa: CAISEPGTGAFDTQYF
v_call: TRBV25-1; d_call: TRBD2; clone_size: once; j_call: TRBJ2-3; cdr3_nt: TGTGCCAGCAGTGGGTGGGGGGGTGCGCAGTATTTT; cdr3_aa: CASSGWGGAQYF
v_call: TRBV2; d_call: NA; clone_size: NA; j_call: TRBJ2-3; cdr3_nt: TGTGCCAGCAGCCCTGGTAGCGGTCTCACAGATACGCAGTATTTT; cdr3_aa: CASSPGSGLTDTQYF
v_call: TRBV27; d_call: NA; clone_size: NA; j_call: TRBJ1-3; cdr3_nt: TGTGCCAGCAGTTTAAGCGGTGTCCTTGCATCTGGAAACACCATATATTTT; cdr3_aa: CASSLSGVLASGNTIYF
v_call: TRBV6-6; d_call: NA; clone_size: NA; j_call: TRBJ1-1; cdr3_nt: TGTGCCAGCAGTCCCTCCGGACGGGAGAACACTGAAGCTTTCTTT; cdr3_aa: CASSPSGRENTEAFF
v_call: TRBV10-3; d_call: TRBD2; clone_size: once; j_call: TRBJ2-2; cdr3_nt: TGTGCCATCAGTGAGGGGACTAGCGATAACACCGGGGAGCTGTTTTTT; cdr3_aa: CAISEGTSDNTGELFF
v_call: TRBV18; d_call: NA; clone_size: NA; j_call: TRBJ1-4; cdr3_nt: TGTGCCAGCTCACCAAGGGCAGCTAATGAAAAACTGTTTTTT; cdr3_aa: CASSPRAANEKLFF
v_call: TRBV19; d_call: NA; clone_size: few; j_call: TRBJ1-1; cdr3_nt: TGTGCCACCTCTAAAGGAGGCCCACGCTTCGGGGCTGAAGCTTTCTTT; cdr3_aa: CATSKGGPRFGAEAFF
v_call: TRBV7-2; d_call: TRBD1; clone_size: NA; j_call: TRBJ1-1; cdr3_nt: TGTGCCAGCAGCTTAGACCTTAGGACAGGGGCAGAAGCTTTCTTT; cdr3_aa: CASSLDLRTGAEAFF
v_call: TRBV6-5; d_call: NA; clone_size: NA; j_call: TRBJ2-1; cdr3_nt: TGTGCCACCGGGAGCGGACTTTACAATGAGCAGTTCTTC; cdr3_aa: CATGSGLYNEQFF
v_call: TRBV7-9; d_call: TRBD1; clone_size: NA; j_call: TRBJ2-7; cdr3_nt: TGTGCCAGCAGCTCCGGACAGGGTTTCTACGAGCAGTACTTC; cdr3_aa: CASSSGQGFYEQYF
v_call: TRBV4-1; d_call: NA; clone_size: NA; j_call: TRBJ2-3; cdr3_nt: TGCGCCAGCAGCCAAGCTTCTAGACTAGTCGACACGCAGTATTTT; cdr3_aa: CASSQASRLVDTQYF
v_call: TRBV6-1; d_call: NA; clone_size: NA; j_call: TRBJ1-4; cdr3_nt: TGTGCCAGCAGTTCTGGGACCGAAACTAATGAAAAACTGTTTTTT; cdr3_aa: CASSSGTETNEKLFF
v_call: TRBV5-1; d_call: NA; clone_size: NA; j_call: TRBJ1-2; cdr3_nt: TGCGCCAGCAGCTTCGTGACAGGATCTAACTATGGCTACACCTTC; cdr3_aa: CASSFVTGSNYGYTF
v_call: TRBV5-1; d_call: NA; clone_size: NA; j_call: TRBJ1-1; cdr3_nt: TGCGCCAGCAGCGCCGGGGATTTCACTGAAGCTTTCTTT; cdr3_aa: CASSAGDFTEAFF
v_call: TRBV6-5; d_call: TRBD1; clone_size: NA; j_call: TRBJ2-5; cdr3_nt: TGTGCCAGCCGGACAGGGCGGGAGACCCAGTACTTC; cdr3_aa: CASRTGRETQYF
v_call: TRBV5-1; d_call: TRBD1; clone_size: NA; j_call: TRBJ2-7; cdr3_nt: TGCGCCAGCAGCTTGGCCCCGGGACAGGACCCCTACGAGCAGTACTTC; cdr3_aa: CASSLAPGQDPYEQYF